The rows below give T cell receptor beta chains drawn from one sample of a study of tumor-infiltrating lymphocytes in localized non-small cell lung cancer. Clones were sequenced by immunoSEQ multiplex PCR, and TCRdb holds only the in-frame ones, with some missing. The sample holds about 18,000 clones, over 70% seen once. Material for sequencing was lung tumor tissue. These receptors all stem from a human donor with non-small cell lung cancer. The conserved cysteine and the conserved F or W are not part of the CDR3 here.

v_call | cdr3_aa
TRBV7-2 | ASSPARLAGEDTQY
TRBV7-8 | ASRFLTGPQETQY
TRBV4-2 | ASSQDLSSFGGQGLYNEQF
TRBV4-2 | ASSQTGQLTEQY
TRBV5-1 | ASSFSGGHEQY
TRBV6-6 | ASSYSRTGSDTQY
TRBV27 | ASSYGGGMGEKLF
TRBV7-2 | ASSYSGARVNTEAF
TRBV6-5 | ASSYSTGFSYNEQF
TRBV11-2 | ASSLSTVGNIQY
TRBV25-1 | ASSVQGLDTEAF
TRBV5-4 | ASRHWTSGRNEQF
TRBV7-8 | ASSPMGGLFNYGYT
TRBV5-1 | ASSFGQGGIQY
TRBV5-1 | ASSPFKTGLNTEAF
TRBV11-1 | ASSLSLASTNFQETQY
TRBV6-5 | ASSLTGGTVEGYT
TRBV9 | ASSVEGSGANVLT
TRBV6-1 | ASSAYDFRTGGYNSPLH
TRBV7-6 | ASSLGVGTEAF
TRBV9 | ASSVEALAGVGSYNEQF
TRBV6-1 | ASSESGQQAYGYT
TRBV27 | ASSLYGTSGGETGELF
TRBV15 | ATSWGLAGSGEQY
TRBV27 | ASSSGLAGGPQNIQY
TRBV10-3 | AISEASGGRTDTQY
TRBV5-1 | ASSLEGTVISYEQY